A selection of T cell receptor beta chains follows, all from one sample in a study of cytomegalovirus exposure and HLA in healthy donors. TCRdb keeps only in-frame clones here, not all; method: immunoSEQ multiplex PCR. This table holds 65,000 to 85,000 clones, around 84% found once. The sequenced sample was PBMCs. Receptors originate from a woman aged 40 to 55 in good health and CMV-seropositive. Both conserved end residues are part of each CDR3. The order of the fields is CDR3 length, J gene, V gene, D gene, clone size, CDR3 DNA, CDR3 protein. The D gene is left open where the match is weak. Size is stated for part of the rows, as once, few or many counts, or as a class when the clone is expanded.

len: 15
j_gene: TRBJ1-3
v_gene: TRBV5-6
d_gene: -
abundance: once
CDR3nt: TGTGCCAGCAGCTTTAAGCCTTTATCTGGAAACACCATATATTTT
CDR3aa: CASSFKPLSGNTIYF

len: 15
j_gene: TRBJ2-5
v_gene: TRBV9
d_gene: -
abundance: -
CDR3nt: TGTGCCAGCAGCGTAGAAGGCTCGTCGGGGGAGACCCAGTACTTC
CDR3aa: CASSVEGSSGETQYF

len: 13
j_gene: TRBJ1-4
v_gene: TRBV15
d_gene: -
abundance: -
CDR3nt: TGTGCCACCAGTGTCCCGGGATACGAAAAACTGTTTTTT
CDR3aa: CATSVPGYEKLFF

len: 14
j_gene: TRBJ2-1
v_gene: TRBV7-3
d_gene: TRBD1
abundance: -
CDR3nt: TGTGCCAGCAGCCGCGAGACAGGGGACAATGAGCAGTTCTTC
CDR3aa: CASSRETGDNEQFF

len: 16
j_gene: TRBJ1-4
v_gene: TRBV5-4
d_gene: -
abundance: -
CDR3nt: TGTGCCAGCAGCCTTCCCATCCGTCCCAGGGGTGAAAAACTGTTTTTT
CDR3aa: CASSLPIRPRGEKLFF

len: 15
j_gene: TRBJ1-5
v_gene: TRBV28
d_gene: TRBD1
abundance: -
CDR3nt: TGTGCCAGCAGTTTCGACAGGGGGCGCAATCAGCCCCAGCATTTT
CDR3aa: CASSFDRGRNQPQHF

len: 14
j_gene: TRBJ1-2
v_gene: TRBV5-1
d_gene: TRBD1
abundance: -
CDR3nt: TGCGCCAGCAGTTCGGGACAGGGGCTCTACGGCTACACCTTC
CDR3aa: CASSSGQGLYGYTF

len: 11
j_gene: TRBJ2-7
v_gene: TRBV7-9
d_gene: -
abundance: -
CDR3nt: TGTGCCAGCAGCTTTTTTAACGAGCAGTACTTC
CDR3aa: CASSFFNEQYF

len: 13
j_gene: TRBJ1-1
v_gene: TRBV5-8
d_gene: -
abundance: -
CDR3nt: TGTGCCAGCAGCTTGAGCCCGAACACTGAAGCTTTCTTT
CDR3aa: CASSLSPNTEAFF

len: 16
j_gene: TRBJ1-2
v_gene: TRBV5-1
d_gene: -
abundance: few
CDR3nt: TGCGCCAGCACCCCTTGGGGGCAGGCTGCTAACTATGGCTACACCTTC
CDR3aa: CASTPWGQAANYGYTF

len: 13
j_gene: TRBJ2-5
v_gene: TRBV5-8
d_gene: TRBD1
abundance: -
CDR3nt: TGTGCCAGCAGCTCGGACAGGACTGAGACCCAGTACTTC
CDR3aa: CASSSDRTETQYF

len: 16
j_gene: TRBJ2-3
v_gene: TRBV21-1
d_gene: -
abundance: -
CDR3nt: TGTGCCAGCAGCAAATTAAGAAGGAGAAGCACAGATACGCAGTATTTT
CDR3aa: CASSKLRRRSTDTQYF

len: 13
j_gene: TRBJ2-7
v_gene: TRBV2
d_gene: -
abundance: -
CDR3nt: TGTGCCAGCAGTGAGGTGGACTTCTACGAGCAGTACTTC
CDR3aa: CASSEVDFYEQYF

len: 12
j_gene: TRBJ1-2
v_gene: TRBV5-8
d_gene: -
abundance: -
CDR3nt: TGTGCCAGCAGCAGCGATAGCTATGGCTACACCTTC
CDR3aa: CASSSDSYGYTF

len: 16
j_gene: TRBJ2-3
v_gene: TRBV28
d_gene: TRBD2
abundance: -
CDR3nt: TGTGCCAGCGGTACAGGGGCTAGCGGGGGGGTGGATACGCAGTATTTT
CDR3aa: CASGTGASGGVDTQYF

len: 14
j_gene: TRBJ1-1
v_gene: TRBV7-8
d_gene: -
abundance: few
CDR3nt: TGTGCCAGCAGCTCCGGACACCCGAACACTGAAGCTTTCTTT
CDR3aa: CASSSGHPNTEAFF

len: 15
j_gene: TRBJ2-3
v_gene: TRBV28
d_gene: -
abundance: -
CDR3nt: TGTGCCAGCAGTATCGGACTGGGCCCAGAGAGTACGCAGTATTTT
CDR3aa: CASSIGLGPESTQYF

len: 16
j_gene: TRBJ2-3
v_gene: TRBV19
d_gene: -
abundance: -
CDR3nt: TGTGCCAGTAGTTCATTACAGGGGTCTTTGGGAGGTACGCAGTATTTT
CDR3aa: CASSSLQGSLGGTQYF

len: 13
j_gene: TRBJ1-2
v_gene: TRBV5-4
d_gene: TRBD1
abundance: -
CDR3nt: TGTGCCAGCAGCTTGCAGGGGGCGGATGGCTACACCTTC
CDR3aa: CASSLQGADGYTF

len: 16
j_gene: TRBJ2-1
v_gene: TRBV6-4
d_gene: TRBD2
abundance: -
CDR3nt: TGTGCCAGCAGCGACACGGGACTAGCTGATTACAATGAGCAGTTCTTC
CDR3aa: CASSDTGLADYNEQFF

len: 13
j_gene: TRBJ2-7
v_gene: TRBV27
d_gene: -
abundance: -
CDR3nt: TGTGCCAGCAGTACAGTAAGCTCCTACGAGCAGTACTTC
CDR3aa: CASSTVSSYEQYF

len: 13
j_gene: TRBJ2-7
v_gene: TRBV27
d_gene: -
abundance: once
CDR3nt: TGTGCCAGCAGTTTATCTGTGGCCAGCGCCCCGTACTTC
CDR3aa: CASSLSVASAPYF

len: 16
j_gene: TRBJ2-3
v_gene: TRBV5-1
d_gene: TRBD2
abundance: once
CDR3nt: TGCGCCAGCAGCTCGACTAGCGGAGGCGCCACAGATACGCAGTATTTT
CDR3aa: CASSSTSGGATDTQYF

len: 13
j_gene: TRBJ2-4
v_gene: TRBV30
d_gene: -
abundance: -
CDR3nt: TGTGCCTGGAGTGTAATCAGGGGCAACATTCAGTACTTC
CDR3aa: CAWSVIRGNIQYF

len: 16
j_gene: TRBJ1-5
v_gene: TRBV28
d_gene: -
abundance: few
CDR3nt: TGTGCCAGCAGTTTATTAAGGAGGGTTGGCAATCAGCCCCAGCATTTT
CDR3aa: CASSLLRRVGNQPQHF

len: 16
j_gene: TRBJ2-7
v_gene: TRBV21-1
d_gene: -
abundance: -
CDR3nt: TGTGCCAGCAGCAAAGAGGGCGGGACAGTCATCTACGAGCAGTACTTC
CDR3aa: CASSKEGGTVIYEQYF

len: 15
j_gene: TRBJ2-4
v_gene: TRBV19
d_gene: TRBD1
abundance: few
CDR3nt: TGTGCCAGTACCCGTAGCGACAGGGAAAAAAACATTCAGTACTTC
CDR3aa: CASTRSDREKNIQYF

len: 14
j_gene: TRBJ2-7
v_gene: TRBV5-1
d_gene: -
abundance: -
CDR3nt: TGCGCCAGCAGCTTGTCTGGGGGCTACTACGAGCAGTACTTC
CDR3aa: CASSLSGGYYEQYF

len: 14
j_gene: TRBJ1-3
v_gene: TRBV28
d_gene: -
abundance: -
CDR3nt: TGTGCCAGCAGCCCCCAGGTCTCTGGAAACACCATATATTTT
CDR3aa: CASSPQVSGNTIYF

len: 15
j_gene: TRBJ2-7
v_gene: TRBV7-9
d_gene: -
abundance: -
CDR3nt: TGTTCCAGCACCCTCAGGTCTGGGGGAGGTTTCGAGCAGTACTTC
CDR3aa: CSSTLRSGGGFEQYF

len: 16
j_gene: TRBJ2-1
v_gene: TRBV21-1
d_gene: -
abundance: few
CDR3nt: TGTGCCAGCAGCTTTAGACAGGGGGTTAATTGCAATGAGCAGTTCTTC
CDR3aa: CASSFRQGVNCNEQFF

len: 17
j_gene: TRBJ2-1
v_gene: TRBV7-9
d_gene: TRBD1
abundance: -
CDR3nt: TGTGCCAGCAGCCTCGGACAGGCGGAACGGGTGATAAATGAGCAGTTCTTC
CDR3aa: CASSLGQAERVINEQFF

len: 11
j_gene: TRBJ2-5
v_gene: TRBV5-6
d_gene: -
abundance: -
CDR3nt: TGTGCCAGCAGTGTGGGAGGGACCCAGTACTTC
CDR3aa: CASSVGGTQYF

len: 13
j_gene: TRBJ2-3
v_gene: TRBV4-2
d_gene: -
abundance: -
CDR3nt: TGTGCCAGCAGCCCGGGTAGCACAGATACGCAGTATTTT
CDR3aa: CASSPGSTDTQYF

len: 13
j_gene: TRBJ2-7
v_gene: TRBV28
d_gene: TRBD1
abundance: -
CDR3nt: TGTGCCAGCAGTTCCACAGGGGCCCACGAGCAGTACTTC
CDR3aa: CASSSTGAHEQYF

len: 15
j_gene: TRBJ2-7
v_gene: TRBV6-1
d_gene: TRBD1
abundance: -
CDR3nt: TGTGCCAGCAGTGAAATTGGTGACAGGGTCAACGAGCAGTACTTC
CDR3aa: CASSEIGDRVNEQYF